This paragraph reports one T cell receptor beta chain. The data stem from a study of blood T cell repertoires in COVID-19. Turning to the study itself: PBMCs, B-cell-depleted T cells, or T cells provided the cDNA or gDNA that made up the material.

The CDR3 has 14 amino acids. Trimming cost V 9 bases and J 2 bases, with 14 bases left between them. Per germline, CDR1 LGHDT and CDR2 YNNKEL (reference sequence). As handled by the study authors: Reference gene primers were amplified, and this amplification served to estimate nucleated cell counts. Only in-frame clones appear in the TCRdb table, and some are missing; sequencing was by immunoSEQ multiplex PCR. V and J calls and clone size are as listed in that table; D and trimming were resolved from the DNA. This table has approximately 150,000 clones, around 72% appearing once. The V gene is TRBV3-1 (or the pseudogene TRBV3-2), the J gene TRBJ1-3, with D perhaps TRBD1 (5 bases). The TCR sequence derives from a woman aged 60-70 years with acute or convalescent COVID-19. Sequenced sample: peripheral blood. The CDR3 reads CASQGVSPGNTIYF. The CDR3 coding sequence is TGTGCCAGTCAGGGTGTCTCCCCTGGAAACACCATATATTTT.